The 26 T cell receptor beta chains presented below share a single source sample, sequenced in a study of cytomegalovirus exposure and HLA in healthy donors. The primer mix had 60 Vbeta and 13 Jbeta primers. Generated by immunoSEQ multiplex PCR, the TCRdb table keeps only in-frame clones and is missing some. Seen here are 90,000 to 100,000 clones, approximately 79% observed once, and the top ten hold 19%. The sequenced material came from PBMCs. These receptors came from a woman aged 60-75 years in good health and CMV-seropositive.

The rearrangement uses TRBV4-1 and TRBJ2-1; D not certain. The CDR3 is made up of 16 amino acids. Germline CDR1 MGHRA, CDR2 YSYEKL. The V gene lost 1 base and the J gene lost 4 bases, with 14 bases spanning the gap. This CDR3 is CASSQGLGTVYNEQFF. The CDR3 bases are TGCGCCAGCAGCCAAGGGCTAGGTACGGTTTACAATGAGCAGTTCTTC.

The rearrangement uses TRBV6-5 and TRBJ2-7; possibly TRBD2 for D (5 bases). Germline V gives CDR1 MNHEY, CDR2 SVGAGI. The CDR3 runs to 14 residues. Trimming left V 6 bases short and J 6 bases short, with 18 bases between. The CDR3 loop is CASSRRDPRSEQYF. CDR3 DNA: TGTGCCAGCAGCCGCCGGGATCCTAGATCCGAGCAGTACTTC.

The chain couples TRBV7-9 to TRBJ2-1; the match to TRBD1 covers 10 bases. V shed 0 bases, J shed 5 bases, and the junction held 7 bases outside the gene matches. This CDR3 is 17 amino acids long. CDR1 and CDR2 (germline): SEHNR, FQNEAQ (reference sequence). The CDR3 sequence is CASSLARYGQGDNEQFF. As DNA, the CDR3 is TGTGCCAGCAGCTTAGCGCGTTACGGACAGGGGGACAATGAGCAGTTCTTC.

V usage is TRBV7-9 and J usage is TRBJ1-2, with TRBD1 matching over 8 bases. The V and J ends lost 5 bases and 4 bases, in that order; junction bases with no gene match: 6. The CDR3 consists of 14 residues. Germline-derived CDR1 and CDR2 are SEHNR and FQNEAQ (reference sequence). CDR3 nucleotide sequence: TGTGCCAGCAGCCAGGACAGGGCGGCCTATGGCTACACCTTC. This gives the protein CASSQDRAAYGYTF.

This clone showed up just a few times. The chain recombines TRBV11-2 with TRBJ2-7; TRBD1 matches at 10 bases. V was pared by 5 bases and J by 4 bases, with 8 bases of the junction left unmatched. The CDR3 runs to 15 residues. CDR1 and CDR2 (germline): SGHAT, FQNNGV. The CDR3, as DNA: TGTGCCAGCAGCCTAACCCGGGGACAGGGGTACGAGCAGTACTTC. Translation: CASSLTRGQGYEQYF.

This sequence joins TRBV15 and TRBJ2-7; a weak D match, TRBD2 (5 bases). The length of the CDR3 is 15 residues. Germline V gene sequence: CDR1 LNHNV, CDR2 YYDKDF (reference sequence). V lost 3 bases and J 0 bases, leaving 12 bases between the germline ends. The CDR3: CATSSGSGSSYEQYF. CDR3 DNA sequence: TGTGCCACCAGCAGCGGCTCGGGATCCTCCTACGAGCAGTACTTC.

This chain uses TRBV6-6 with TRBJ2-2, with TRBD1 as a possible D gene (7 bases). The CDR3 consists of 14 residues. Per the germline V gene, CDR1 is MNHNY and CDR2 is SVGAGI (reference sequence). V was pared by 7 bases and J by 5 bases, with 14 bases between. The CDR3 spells CASTQGGATGELFF. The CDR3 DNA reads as TGTGCCAGCACCCAGGGGGGCGCAACCGGGGAGCTGTTTTTT.

CDR3 in DNA: TGTGCCACCACTAGTACGGTCTCCTACGAGCAGTACTTC. Amino acids: CATTSTVSYEQYF. The rearrangement joins TRBV6-1 to TRBJ2-7; D possibly corresponds to TRBD2 (5 bases). The CDR3 spans 13 residues. Trimming took off 10 bases at V and 0 bases at J, with 13 bases between the two ends. From germline, CDR1 is MNHNS and CDR2 SASEGT.

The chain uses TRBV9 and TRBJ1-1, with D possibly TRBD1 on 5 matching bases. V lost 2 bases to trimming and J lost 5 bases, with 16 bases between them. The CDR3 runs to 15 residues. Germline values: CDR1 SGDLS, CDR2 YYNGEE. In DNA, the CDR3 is TGTGCCAGCAGCGTTAAGGACCGGCGGGGGACTGAAGCTTTCTTT. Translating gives CASSVKDRRGTEAFF. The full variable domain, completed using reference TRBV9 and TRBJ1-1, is DSGVTQTPKHLITATGQRVTLRCSPRSGDLSVYWYQQSLDQGLQFLIQYYNGEERAKGNILERFSAQQFPDLHSELNLSSLELGDSALYFCASSVKDRRGTEAFFGQGTRLTVV.

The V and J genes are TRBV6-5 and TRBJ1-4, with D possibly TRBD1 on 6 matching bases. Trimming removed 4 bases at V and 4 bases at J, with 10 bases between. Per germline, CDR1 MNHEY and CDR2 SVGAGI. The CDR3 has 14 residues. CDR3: CASSSAGVNEKLFF. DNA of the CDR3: TGTGCCAGCAGTTCCGCAGGGGTTAATGAAAAACTGTTTTTT.

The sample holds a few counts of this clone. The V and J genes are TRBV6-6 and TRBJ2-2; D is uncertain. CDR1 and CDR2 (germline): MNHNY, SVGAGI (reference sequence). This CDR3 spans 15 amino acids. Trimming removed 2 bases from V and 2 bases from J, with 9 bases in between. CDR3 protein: CASSYRQVNTGELFF. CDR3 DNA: TGTGCCAGCAGTTACAGGCAGGTCAACACCGGGGAGCTGTTTTTT.

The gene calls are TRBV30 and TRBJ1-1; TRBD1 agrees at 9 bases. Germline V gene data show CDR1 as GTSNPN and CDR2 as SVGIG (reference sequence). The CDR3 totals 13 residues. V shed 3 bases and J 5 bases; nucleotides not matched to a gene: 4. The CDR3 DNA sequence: TGTGCCTGGAGCCGGGACAGGGAGACTGAAGCTTTCTTT. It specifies CAWSRDRETEAFF.

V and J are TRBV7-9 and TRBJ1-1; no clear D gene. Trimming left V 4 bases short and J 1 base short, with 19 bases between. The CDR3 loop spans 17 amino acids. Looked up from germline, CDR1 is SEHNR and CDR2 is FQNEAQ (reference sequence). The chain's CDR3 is CASSSSRPRDPNTEAFF. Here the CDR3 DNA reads TGTGCCAGCAGCTCAAGCCGCCCAAGAGATCCGAACACTGAAGCTTTCTTT. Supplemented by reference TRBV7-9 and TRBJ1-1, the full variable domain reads DTGVSQNPRHKITKRGQNVTFRCDPISEHNRLYWYRQTLGQGPEFLTYFQNEAQLEKSRLLSDRFSAERPKGSFSTLEIQRTEQGDSAMYLCASSSSRPRDPNTEAFFGQGTRLTVV.

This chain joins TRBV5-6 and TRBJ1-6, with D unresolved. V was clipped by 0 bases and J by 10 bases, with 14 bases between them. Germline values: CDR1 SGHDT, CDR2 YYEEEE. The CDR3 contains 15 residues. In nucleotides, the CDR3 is TGTGCCAGCAGCTTGGATCAGGTCGGGAGATCACCCCTCCACTTT. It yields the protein CASSLDQVGRSPLHF.

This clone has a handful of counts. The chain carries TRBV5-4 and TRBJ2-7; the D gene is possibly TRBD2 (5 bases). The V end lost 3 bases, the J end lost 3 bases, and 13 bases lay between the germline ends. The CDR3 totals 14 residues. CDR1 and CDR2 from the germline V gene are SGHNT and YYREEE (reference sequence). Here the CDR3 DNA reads TGTGCCAGCAGCTCCGGATCACGGGACTACGAGCAGTACTTC. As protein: CASSSGSRDYEQYF.

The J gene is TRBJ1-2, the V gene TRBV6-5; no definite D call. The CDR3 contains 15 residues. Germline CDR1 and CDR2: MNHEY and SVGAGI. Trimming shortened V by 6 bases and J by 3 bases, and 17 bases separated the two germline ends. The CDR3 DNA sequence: TGTGCCAGCAGATTACCCCTGGGGAGTGACTATGGCTACACCTTC. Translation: CASRLPLGSDYGYTF.

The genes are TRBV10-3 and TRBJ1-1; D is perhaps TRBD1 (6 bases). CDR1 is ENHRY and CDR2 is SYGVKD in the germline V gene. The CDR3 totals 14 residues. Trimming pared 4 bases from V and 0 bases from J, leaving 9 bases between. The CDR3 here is CAISGDTMNTEAFF. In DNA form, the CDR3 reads TGTGCCATCAGTGGGGACACAATGAACACTGAAGCTTTCTTT.

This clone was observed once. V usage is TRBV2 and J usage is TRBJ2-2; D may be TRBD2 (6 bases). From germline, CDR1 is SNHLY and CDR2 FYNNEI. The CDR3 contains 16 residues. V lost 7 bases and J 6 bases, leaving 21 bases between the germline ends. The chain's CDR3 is CASTVAGSIGPGELFF. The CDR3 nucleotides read TGTGCCAGCACGGTGGCCGGGAGCATCGGGCCCGGGGAGCTGTTTTTT.

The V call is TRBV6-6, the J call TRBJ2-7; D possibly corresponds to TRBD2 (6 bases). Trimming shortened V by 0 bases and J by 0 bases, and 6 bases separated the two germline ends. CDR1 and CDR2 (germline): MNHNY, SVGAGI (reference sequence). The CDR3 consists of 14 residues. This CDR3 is CASSYSGGSYEQYF. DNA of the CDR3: TGTGCCAGCAGTTACTCCGGGGGCTCCTACGAGCAGTACTTC.

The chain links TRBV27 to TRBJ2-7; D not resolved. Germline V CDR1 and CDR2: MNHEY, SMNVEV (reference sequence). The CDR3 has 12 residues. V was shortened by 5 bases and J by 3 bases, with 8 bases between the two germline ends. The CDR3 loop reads CASSPSGYEQYF. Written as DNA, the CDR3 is TGTGCCAGCAGTCCGAGTGGCTACGAGCAGTACTTC.

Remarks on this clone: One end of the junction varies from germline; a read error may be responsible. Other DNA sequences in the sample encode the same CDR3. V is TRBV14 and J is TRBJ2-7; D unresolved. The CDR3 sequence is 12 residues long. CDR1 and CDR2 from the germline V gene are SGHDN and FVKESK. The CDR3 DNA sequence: TGTGCCAGCAGCCCCTACTCCTATGAGCAGTACTTC. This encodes CASSPYSYEQYF.

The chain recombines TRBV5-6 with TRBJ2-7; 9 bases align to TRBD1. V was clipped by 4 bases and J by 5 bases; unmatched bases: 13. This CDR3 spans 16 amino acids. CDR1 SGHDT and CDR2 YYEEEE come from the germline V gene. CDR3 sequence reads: CASSLPGTGFQHEQYF. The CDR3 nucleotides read TGTGCCAGCAGCCTCCCCGGGACAGGGTTTCAGCACGAGCAGTACTTC.

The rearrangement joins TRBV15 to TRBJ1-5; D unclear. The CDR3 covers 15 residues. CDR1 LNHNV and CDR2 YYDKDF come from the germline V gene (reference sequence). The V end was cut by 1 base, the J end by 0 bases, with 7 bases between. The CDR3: CATSRGQFSNQPQHF. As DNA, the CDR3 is TGTGCCACCAGCAGAGGGCAATTTAGCAATCAGCCCCAGCATTTT.

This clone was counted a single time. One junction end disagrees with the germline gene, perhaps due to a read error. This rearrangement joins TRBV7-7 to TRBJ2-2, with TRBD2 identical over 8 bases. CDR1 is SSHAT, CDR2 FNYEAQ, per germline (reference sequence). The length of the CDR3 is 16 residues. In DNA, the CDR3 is TGTGCTAGCAGCTCCCTGGGACTAGTGGAGGCCGGGGAGCTGTTTTTT. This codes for CASSSLGLVEAGELFF.

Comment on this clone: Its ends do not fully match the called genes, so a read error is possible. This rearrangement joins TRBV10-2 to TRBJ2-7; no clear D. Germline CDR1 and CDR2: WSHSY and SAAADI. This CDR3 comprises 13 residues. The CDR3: CASSGGLSYGQYF. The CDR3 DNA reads TGCGCCAGCAGTGGTGGGCTTTCCTACGGGCAGTACTTC.

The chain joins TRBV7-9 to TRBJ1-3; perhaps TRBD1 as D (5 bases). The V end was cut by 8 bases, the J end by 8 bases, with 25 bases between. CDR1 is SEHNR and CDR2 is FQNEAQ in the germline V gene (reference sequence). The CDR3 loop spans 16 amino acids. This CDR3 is CASGAGSRARGDTIYF. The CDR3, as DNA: TGTGCCAGCGGCGCCGGGTCCCGGGCCCGGGGGGACACCATATATTTT.